Below are 29 T cell receptor beta chains sequenced from a single sample in a study of T cells after somatic rescue of genetic block. Measured with immunoSEQ multiplex PCR; TCRdb has only the in-frame clones, and not every one. This table has some 70,000 clones, approximately 91% appearing once. The material sequenced was peripheral blood mononuclear cells (PBMCs). The receptors derive from a man younger than 40.

The CDR3 DNA follows: TGTGCCAGCAGTGGCGGGACAGGTATGAACACTGAAGCTTTCTTT. Translated, it gives CASSGGTGMNTEAFF. The rearrangement joins TRBV2 to TRBJ1-1, with 8 bases identical to TRBD1. From germline, CDR1 is SNHLY and CDR2 FYNNEI. The CDR3 covers 15 residues. The junction had 4 bases not matched to a gene; V was cut back by 4 bases and J by 0 bases.

The chain has TRBV27 and TRBJ2-7; tentative D call: TRBD1 (5 bases). V was pared by 5 bases and J by 3 bases, with 17 bases between. The CDR3 contains 15 residues. Per the germline V gene, CDR1 is MNHEY and CDR2 is SMNVEV (reference sequence). Written as DNA, the CDR3 is TGTGCCAGCAGTCGTCGACAGACGGTTGACTACGAGCAGTACTTC. It yields the protein CASSRRQTVDYEQYF.

The V call is TRBV5-6, the J call TRBJ1-5; 7 nucleotides match TRBD1. V dropped 4 bases and J dropped 6; count of bases not matched to a gene: 7. The V gene's germline CDR1 is SGHDT and CDR2 YYEEEE. This CDR3 region has 14 residues. CDR3 residues: CASSPDRDAQPQHF. The CDR3 nucleotides are TGTGCCAGCAGCCCTGACAGGGATGCTCAGCCCCAGCATTTT.

The chain carries TRBV11-2 and TRBJ2-3; 9 bases are shared with TRBD1. This CDR3 is built from 19 residues. The trim removed 4 bases at V and 2 bases at J, leaving 16 bases unmatched. Germline V gives CDR1 SGHAT, CDR2 FQNNGV. For the CDR3, the DNA is TGTGCCAGCAGCTCCCCATTAAGCTACAGGGGGCCCTTCACAGATACGCAGTATTTT. Translation gives CASSSPLSYRGPFTDTQYF.

The V call is TRBV7-6, the J call TRBJ1-6; D is undetermined. This CDR3 contains 13 residues. V lost 6 bases to trimming and J lost 3 bases, with 6 bases between them. Germline assignment: CDR1 SGHVS and CDR2 FNYEAQ. The CDR3 nucleotides are TGTGCCAGCAGTCTTAACTATAATTCACCCCTCCACTTT. This codes for CASSLNYNSPLHF.

The chain links TRBV27 to TRBJ2-7; either TRBD1 or TRBD2 may fit D (5 bases each). CDR1 and CDR2 (germline): MNHEY, SMNVEV (reference sequence). CDR3 length: 14 residues. Trimming removed 6 bases at V and 5 bases at J, with 17 bases between. The CDR3 protein is CASSYTGQADEQYF. DNA for the CDR3: TGTGCCAGCAGCTACACGGGGCAGGCAGACGAGCAGTACTTC.

The rearrangement joins TRBV2 to TRBJ1-5; 7 bases match TRBD1. CDR3 size: 14 residues. Losses at the gene ends were 5 bases for V and 7 bases for J; bases not matched to a gene: 8. Germline V gene sequence: CDR1 SNHLY, CDR2 FYNNEI. DNA of the CDR3: TGTGCCAGCAGTCCGACAGGGTTGGGACAGCCCCAGCATTTT. Protein product: CASSPTGLGQPQHF.

This chain links TRBV7-9 with TRBJ1-1; D unresolved. CDR3 length: 13 amino acids. Trimming stripped 6 bases from V and 1 base from J, with 9 bases between. Germline-derived CDR1 and CDR2 are SEHNR and FQNEAQ (reference sequence). CDR3 nucleotide sequence: TGTGCCAGCAGAAAGGAAGGGAACACTGAAGCTTTCTTT. Its translation: CASRKEGNTEAFF.

V gene TRBV6-5 combines with J gene TRBJ1-6, with D possibly being TRBD1 (6 bases). The CDR3 is made up of 15 amino acids. Trimming stripped 4 bases from V and 9 bases from J, with 16 bases between. Germline values: CDR1 MNHEY, CDR2 SVGAGI. The CDR3 protein is CASSLGQGYRSPLHF. For the CDR3, the DNA is TGTGCCAGCAGTTTGGGCCAGGGGTATCGTTCACCCCTCCACTTT.

The genes are TRBV6-5 and TRBJ1-2; D gene uncertain. Trimming took off 2 bases at V and 0 bases at J, with 4 bases between the two ends. Germline CDR1 reads MNHEY; CDR2 reads SVGAGI. This CDR3 has 13 amino acids. CDR3 coding DNA: TGTGCCAGCAGTTACAGTCCTAACTATGGCTACACCTTC. This codes for CASSYSPNYGYTF.

The chain links TRBV7-9 to TRBJ2-7, with TRBD1 matching 9 bases. The CDR3 contains 15 residues. V lost 5 bases, J lost 2 bases, and 7 bases stayed unmatched. Germline V gene sequence: CDR1 SEHNR, CDR2 FQNEAQ (reference sequence). In DNA form, the CDR3 reads TGTGCCAGCAGCCCCCTCAGGACAGGGGCCTACGAGCAGTACTTC. This translates into CASSPLRTGAYEQYF.

The chain combines TRBV10-2 with TRBJ1-6, with D possibly being TRBD1 (6 bases). Germline loops: CDR1 WSHSY, CDR2 SAAADI. This CDR3 is built from 15 residues. Trimming pared 0 bases from V and 10 bases from J, leaving 13 bases between. In DNA form, the CDR3 reads TGCGCCAGCAGTGAGTCTGGGCAGGGGTTGTCACCCCTCCACTTT. The encoded protein is CASSESGQGLSPLHF.

The V and J genes are TRBV2 and TRBJ2-6; weak D call: TRBD1 (5 bases). Trimming took 2 bases from V and 3 from J, leaving 17 bases between them. The germline V gene has CDR1 SNHLY and CDR2 FYNNEI. The CDR3 spans 18 residues. CDR3 residues: CASSERPGYGGGANVLTF. Written as DNA, the CDR3 is TGTGCCAGCAGTGAAAGGCCAGGGTACGGCGGTGGGGCCAACGTCCTGACTTTC. The whole variable domain, filled in from reference TRBV2 and TRBJ2-6, reads EPEVTQTPSHQVTQMGQEVILRCVPISNHLYFYWYRQILGQKVEFLVSFYNNEISEKSEIFDDQFSVERPDGSNFTLKIRSTKLEDSAMYFCASSERPGYGGGANVLTFGAGSRLTVL.

The CDR3 region has the DNA TGTGCCAGCTCACCGGGACAGAATGAAAAACTGTTTTTT. Amino acids: CASSPGQNEKLFF. The chain employs TRBV18 and TRBJ1-4, with 7 bases that match TRBD1. Germline-derived CDR1 and CDR2 are KGHSH and LQKENI. The V gene end was trimmed by 3 bases and the J gene end by 5 bases; junction bases not matched to a gene: 0. This CDR3 is 13 amino acids long. The entire variable domain, with the rest obtained from reference TRBV18 and TRBJ1-4, is as follows: NAGVMQNPRHLVRRRGQEARLRCSPMKGHSHVYWYRQLPEEGLKFMVYLQKENIIDESGMPKERFSAEFPKEGPSILRIQQVVRGDSAAYFCASSPGQNEKLFFGSGTQLSVL.

The chain joins TRBV5-4 to TRBJ1-1; 11 positions match TRBD1. V dropped 3 bases and J dropped 0; count of bases not matched to a gene: 7. Germline V gene data show CDR1 as SGHNT and CDR2 as YYREEE (reference sequence). This CDR3 has 17 residues. CDR3 nucleotide sequence: TGTGCCAGCAGCTGGGGGGACAGGGGGAATATGAACACTGAAGCTTTCTTT. It translates to CASSWGDRGNMNTEAFF. The whole variable domain, remainder taken from reference TRBV5-4 and TRBJ1-1, is ETGVTQSPTHLIKTRGQQVTLRCSSQSGHNTVSWYQQALGQGPQFIFQYYREEENGRGNFPPRFSGLQFPNYSSELNVNALELDDSALYLCASSWGDRGNMNTEAFFGQGTRLTVV.

The chain uses TRBV28 and TRBJ1-4; 9 bases line up with TRBD1. Per the germline V gene, CDR1 is MDHEN and CDR2 is SYDVKM. The ends lost 3 bases at V and 8 bases at J; junction bases unmatched: 4. The CDR3 contains 14 residues. The CDR3 nucleotides are TGTGCCAGCAGTTTCGGGACAGGGAACGAAAAACTGTTTTTT. Its protein is CASSFGTGNEKLFF.

CDR3 DNA: TGTGCCAGCAGTCTGGGGACTAGCGGAAGAGATACGCAGTATTTT. Translation: CASSLGTSGRDTQYF. The rearrangement uses TRBV27 and TRBJ2-3; 11 bases are a match to TRBD2. The CDR3 extends over 15 amino acids. From germline, CDR1 is MNHEY and CDR2 SMNVEV (reference sequence). V dropped 5 bases and J dropped 5; count of bases not matched to a gene: 6.

V is TRBV4-1 and J is TRBJ2-7; D not certain. V lost 0 bases to trimming and J lost 5 bases, with 14 bases between them. The CDR3 totals 15 residues. Germline CDR1 reads MGHRA; CDR2 reads YSYEKL. The CDR3 coding sequence is TGCGCCAGCAGCCAAGATTTCGAGGTTCCGGACGAGCAGTACTTC. Its protein product is CASSQDFEVPDEQYF.

The CDR3 sequence is CASSNQADQPQHF. The CDR3 DNA reads TGTGCCAGCAGTAACCAAGCGGATCAGCCCCAGCATTTT. The chain carries TRBV2 and TRBJ1-5; D call uncertain. The germline CDR1 and CDR2 sequences are SNHLY and FYNNEI. V was clipped by 5 bases and J by 5 bases, with 10 bases between them. This CDR3 spans 13 amino acids.

This chain joins TRBV4-1 and TRBJ1-5, with 11 bases matching TRBD1. The V and J ends lost 4 bases and 2 bases, in that order; junction bases with no gene match: 7. The CDR3 is 17 amino acids. Germline values: CDR1 MGHRA, CDR2 YSYEKL. CDR3 bases: TGCGCCAGCAGCCGTGGACAGGGGGCGAGGGGCAATCAGCCCCAGCATTTT. Translation gives CASSRGQGARGNQPQHF.

This chain's CDR3 is CASSRDRNTDTQYF. DNA of the CDR3: TGTGCCAGCAGCCGCGACCGAAACACAGATACGCAGTATTTT. This chain links TRBV5-4 with TRBJ2-3, with D uncertain. The V end lost 4 bases, the J end lost 2 bases, and 11 bases lay between the germline ends. The germline V gene has CDR1 SGHNT and CDR2 YYREEE (reference sequence). The CDR3 runs to 14 residues.

V is TRBV27 and J is TRBJ2-6; D remains unclear. Germline CDR1 and CDR2: MNHEY and SMNVEV (reference sequence). The ends were cut back, 5 bases at V and 2 bases at J, with 16 bases in the middle. The CDR3 contains 17 residues. The CDR3 DNA reads TGTGCCAGCAGTAGTGGGCATGGGGTGCCTGGGGCCAACGTCCTGACTTTC. This codes for CASSSGHGVPGANVLTF. Drawing the rest from reference TRBV27 and TRBJ2-6, the complete variable domain is EAQVTQNPRYLITVTGKKLTVTCSQNMNHEYMSWYRQDPGLGLRQIYYSMNVEVTDKGDVPEGYKVSRKEKRNFPLILESPSPNQTSLYFCASSSGHGVPGANVLTFGAGSRLTVL.

The chain joins TRBV6-1 to TRBJ2-7, with 8 bases identical to TRBD1. The V gene's germline CDR1 is MNHNS and CDR2 SASEGT. This CDR3 comprises 14 residues. Germline trimming cut 3 bases from V and 1 base from J; bases unmatched to any gene: 2. CDR3 sequence: CASSETGVSYEQYF. The CDR3 nucleotides read TGTGCCAGCAGTGAGACAGGGGTATCCTACGAGCAGTACTTC.

This clone was counted between two and nine times. Other nucleotide sequences from this sample produce the same CDR3. J is TRBJ1-1 and V is TRBV5-1; TRBD1 matches 9 bases. J lost 0 bases, V lost 4 bases, and 7 bases had no gene match. This CDR3 has 16 amino acids. The germline V gene encodes CDR1 SGHRS and CDR2 YFSETQ. CDR3 sequence (DNA): TGCGCCAGCAGCCTCGGGACAGGGACCATGAACACTGAAGCTTTCTTT. Its translation is CASSLGTGTMNTEAFF.

The rearrangement uses TRBV9 and TRBJ1-2; D not certain. V lost 4 bases to trimming and J lost 2 bases, with 12 bases between them. The CDR3 extends over 14 amino acids. Per germline, CDR1 SGDLS and CDR2 YYNGEE. The CDR3 sequence: CASSLGGKNYGYTF. The DNA for the CDR3 is TGTGCCAGCAGCTTAGGCGGGAAGAACTATGGCTACACCTTC.

The chain's CDR3 is CASSLVGDREYNEQFF. As DNA, the CDR3 is TGCGCCAGCAGCTTGGTGGGGGACAGGGAGTACAATGAGCAGTTCTTC. This chain joins TRBV5-1 and TRBJ2-1; 9 positions match TRBD1. V lost 0 bases, J lost 4 bases, and 5 bases stayed unmatched. This CDR3 contains 16 residues. Germline V CDR1 and CDR2: SGHRS, YFSETQ.

V usage is TRBV7-9 and J usage is TRBJ1-6, with a tentative D call TRBD1 (5 bases). Germline V gene lookup returns CDR1 SEHNR and CDR2 FQNEAQ (reference sequence). Trimming pared 5 bases from V and 5 bases from J, leaving 13 bases between. CDR3 length: 15 residues. CDR3 loop: CASSKTDMNNSPLHF. The CDR3 coding sequence is TGTGCCAGCAGCAAGACGGACATGAATAATTCACCCCTCCACTTT.

This clone was counted once. The chain recombines TRBV5-5 with TRBJ1-1; D is undetermined. Per germline, CDR1 SGHKS and CDR2 YYEKEE (reference sequence). The CDR3 runs to 15 residues. V was cut by 0 bases and J by 1 base, with 10 bases left in between. Here the CDR3 DNA reads TGTGCCAGCAGCTTGGGAGGGAGTCGGAACACTGAAGCTTTCTTT. Its translation is CASSLGGSRNTEAFF.

The CDR3 loop is CASSVSRGEQYF. CDR3 bases: TGTGCCAGCAGCGTCAGTAGGGGGGAGCAGTACTTC. The V and J genes are TRBV2 and TRBJ2-7; weak D call: TRBD1 (6 bases). With 6 bases removed from V and 7 bases from J, the gap between germline ends came to 13 bases. The CDR3 is 12 amino acids. Germline CDR1 reads SNHLY; CDR2 reads FYNNEI.